Listed here are 30 T cell receptor beta chains from one sample, sequenced in a study of blood T cell repertoires in COVID-19. Method: immunoSEQ multiplex PCR; TCRdb's copy keeps in-frame clones and lacks some. The profile shows approximately 350,000 clones, 75% to 90% of them singletons. The sample taken for sequencing was PBMCs or T cells enriched from blood (not recorded which). Receptors originate from a man younger than 35 who had recovered from COVID-19.

V is TRBV28 and J is TRBJ1-1; TRBD1 matches at 9 bases. The trim removed 2 bases at V and 8 bases at J, leaving 0 bases unmatched. This CDR3 contains 12 residues. Per the germline V gene, CDR1 is MDHEN and CDR2 is SYDVKM. DNA for the CDR3: TGTGCCAGCAGTTTAGGGACAGGGGAAGCTTTCTTT. Its translation: CASSLGTGEAFF.

The V and J genes are TRBV4-3 and TRBJ1-6; D ambiguous. Trimming stripped 1 base from V and 10 bases from J, with 14 bases between. The CDR3 loop spans 15 amino acids. Germline CDR1 and CDR2: LGHNA and YSLEER. As DNA, the CDR3 is TGCGCCAGCAGCCAAGGAGGGAAGACGGACTCACCCCTCCACTTT. Its protein product is CASSQGGKTDSPLHF.

The chain employs TRBV7-9 and TRBJ2-3; D gene ambiguous. Trimming removed 3 bases at V and 2 bases at J, with 15 bases between. Germline loops: CDR1 SEHNR, CDR2 FQNEAQ (reference sequence). The CDR3 extends over 16 amino acids. CDR3 DNA sequence: TGTGCCAGCAGCTTTCCTACAGCAAGCTCCACAGATACGCAGTATTTT. Translation gives CASSFPTASSTDTQYF.

This clone was found a few times. The V and J genes are TRBV7-9 and TRBJ2-1; tentative D call: TRBD1 (7 bases). CDR1 is SEHNR, CDR2 FQNEAQ, per germline (reference sequence). The CDR3 loop spans 15 amino acids. The ends were cut back, 5 bases at V and 6 bases at J, with 17 bases in the middle. This CDR3 is CASSRDREVVNEQFF. CDR3 nucleotide sequence: TGTGCCAGCAGCCGTGACAGGGAGGTGGTCAATGAGCAGTTCTTC.

The chain employs TRBV10-3 and TRBJ2-3; the match to TRBD2 covers 12 bases. V lost 5 bases, J lost 3 bases, and 9 bases stayed unmatched. Germline CDR1 is ENHRY and CDR2 is SYGVKD. This CDR3 is built from 17 residues. Here the CDR3 reads CAISRQRLAGVTDTQYF. The CDR3 DNA is TGTGCCATCAGTCGACAACGACTAGCGGGAGTAACAGATACGCAGTATTTT.

The genes are TRBV3-1 (or the pseudogene TRBV3-2) and TRBJ1-6; 8 nucleotides match TRBD1. Germline CDR1 is LGHDT and CDR2 is YNNKEL (reference sequence). The junction had 5 bases not matched to a gene; V was cut back by 1 base and J by 6 bases. The CDR3 covers 16 residues. For the CDR3, the DNA is TGTGCCAGCAGCCAAGCAGGGGGCGCCGGTAATTCACCCCTCCACTTT. Its protein is CASSQAGGAGNSPLHF.

The chain combines TRBV3-1 (or the pseudogene TRBV3-2) with TRBJ2-3; TRBD2 agrees at 7 bases. The CDR3 length is 15 residues. Germline V lookup: CDR1 LGHDT, CDR2 YNNKEL (reference sequence). V shed 1 base, J shed 7 bases, and the junction held 8 bases outside the gene matches. This CDR3 reads CASSQGLAEYNTQYF. CDR3 DNA: TGTGCCAGCAGCCAAGGTCTAGCGGAGTATAATACGCAGTATTTT.

This chain links TRBV29-1 with TRBJ1-3; tentatively, D is TRBD1 (6 bases). The CDR3 covers 12 residues. Trimming shortened V by 6 bases and J by 2 bases, and 8 bases separated the two germline ends. Germline CDR1 reads SQVTM; CDR2 reads ANQGSEA. Here the CDR3 DNA reads TGCAGCGTCGCAGGGGCTGGAAACACCATATATTTT. Protein product: CSVAGAGNTIYF.

This chain links TRBV28 with TRBJ1-2, with D perhaps matching TRBD1 (5 bases). This CDR3 contains 13 residues. CDR1 is MDHEN and CDR2 is SYDVKM in the germline V gene. Between the trimmed V and J ends, which lost 5 bases and 1 base, there was a span of 8 bases. The CDR3 region is CASSEGLNYGYTF. The CDR3 nucleotides read TGTGCCAGCAGTGAGGGACTTAACTATGGCTACACCTTC.

The chain employs TRBV18 and TRBJ2-7; 9 nucleotides line up with TRBD1. The V and J ends lost 5 bases and 3 bases, in that order; junction bases with no gene match: 5. Germline V CDR1 and CDR2: KGHSH, LQKENI. This CDR3 comprises 14 residues. CDR3 region: CASSSGTGNYEQYF. In DNA, the CDR3 is TGTGCCAGCTCATCCGGGACAGGGAACTACGAGCAGTACTTC.

In its sample, this clone was seen once. The chain is built from TRBV27 and TRBJ2-7; 13 nucleotides line up with TRBD2. The V gene end was trimmed by 6 bases and the J gene end by 0 bases; junction bases not matched to a gene: 5. Germline V gene sequence: CDR1 MNHEY, CDR2 SMNVEV (reference sequence). This CDR3 is built from 16 residues. The CDR3 coding sequence is TGTGCCAGCAGAGTGACTAGCGGGAGGTTCTCCTACGAGCAGTACTTC. This gives the protein CASRVTSGRFSYEQYF.

This chain connects TRBV27 to TRBJ1-2, with 9 bases fitting TRBD1. This CDR3 is 15 amino acids long. The trim removed 5 bases at V and 6 bases at J, leaving 10 bases unmatched. Germline CDR1 MNHEY, CDR2 SMNVEV (reference sequence). DNA of the CDR3: TGTGCCAGCAGTCTCACAGGGGGCGCGTTTCATGGCTACACCTTC. Residues: CASSLTGGAFHGYTF.

V is TRBV7-9 and J is TRBJ2-3; a weak D match, TRBD1 (5 bases). The CDR3 runs 15 residues. Trimming removed 2 bases from V and 0 bases from J, with 9 bases in between. CDR1 is SEHNR, CDR2 FQNEAQ, per germline (reference sequence). This CDR3 reads CASSLFQGSTDTQYF. The CDR3 coding sequence is TGTGCCAGCAGCTTATTTCAGGGAAGCACAGATACGCAGTATTTT. The full variable domain, with the rest looked up from reference TRBV7-9 and TRBJ2-3, is DTGVSQNPRHKITKRGQNVTFRCDPISEHNRLYWYRQTLGQGPEFLTYFQNEAQLEKSRLLSDRFSAERPKGSFSTLEIQRTEQGDSAMYLCASSLFQGSTDTQYFGPGTRLTVL.

The V and J genes are TRBV18 and TRBJ2-7, with 9 bases matching TRBD2. With 6 bases clipped from V and 0 bases from J, the junction kept 6 bases outside the gene matches. Germline V CDR1 and CDR2: KGHSH, LQKENI. The CDR3 loop spans 15 amino acids. The CDR3 DNA sequence: TGTGCCAGCTCTCCTCCTAGCGGGGTCTCCTACGAGCAGTACTTC. Amino acids: CASSPPSGVSYEQYF.

The genes are TRBV7-9 and TRBJ2-7; 7 bases are shared with TRBD1. The CDR3 is made up of 15 amino acids. Germline V lookup: CDR1 SEHNR, CDR2 FQNEAQ (reference sequence). V shed 5 bases and J 0 bases; nucleotides not matched to a gene: 7. CDR3 loop: CASSPPQGHSYEQYF. Written as DNA, the CDR3 is TGTGCCAGCAGCCCCCCACAGGGGCACTCCTACGAGCAGTACTTC. The whole variable domain, filled in from reference TRBV7-9 and TRBJ2-7, reads DTGVSQNPRHKITKRGQNVTFRCDPISEHNRLYWYRQTLGQGPEFLTYFQNEAQLEKSRLLSDRFSAERPKGSFSTLEIQRTEQGDSAMYLCASSPPQGHSYEQYFGPGTRLTVT.

V gene TRBV5-1 combines with J gene TRBJ2-1; D remains unclear. The CDR3 is 15 amino acids. Germline V gene sequence: CDR1 SGHRS, CDR2 YFSETQ. Trimming left V 3 bases short and J 5 bases short, with 15 bases between. The CDR3 is CASSSIGRYDNEQFF. The CDR3 nucleotides are TGCGCCAGCAGCTCCATTGGCAGGTACGACAATGAGCAGTTCTTC.

J is TRBJ1-3 and V is TRBV2, with a weak D call TRBD1 (6 bases). The germline V gene encodes CDR1 SNHLY and CDR2 FYNNEI. Trimming removed 1 base from V and 4 bases from J, with 14 bases in between. The CDR3 covers 16 residues. The CDR3: CASSEDGGARGNTIYF. In DNA, the CDR3 is TGTGCCAGCAGTGAAGATGGGGGCGCGAGGGGAAACACCATATATTTT.

The chain has TRBV4-2 and TRBJ2-7; 11 bases line up with TRBD2. The CDR3 extends over 16 amino acids. J gave up 5 bases and V 5 bases, and 11 bases lay outside the gene matches. CDR1 is LGHNA and CDR2 is YNFKEQ in the germline V gene. The CDR3 bases are TGTGCCAGCAGCTTTAGCGGGAGGGCCCGGTCTGACGAGCAGTACTTC. It encodes CASSFSGRARSDEQYF.

The chain is built from TRBV24-1 and TRBJ2-1, with TRBD2 matching 9 bases. The CDR3 extends over 14 amino acids. V lost 3 bases and J lost 13; bases outside the gene matches: 9. Germline V gene lookup returns CDR1 KGHDR and CDR2 SFDVKD. This chain's CDR3 is CATSDKHGLATQFF. CDR3 in DNA: TGTGCCACCAGTGATAAACATGGACTAGCGACTCAGTTCTTC.

As DNA, the CDR3 is TGTGCCGGCTTTACTCGGGACAGCCTCCAAGAGACCCAGTACTTC. Protein: CAGFTRDSLQETQYF. V is TRBV2 and J is TRBJ2-5; 7 nucleotides align to TRBD1. The germline V gene encodes CDR1 SNHLY and CDR2 FYNNEI. Trimming took 11 bases from V and 1 from J; bases not matched to a gene: 13. The CDR3 covers 15 residues.

This chain connects TRBV28 to TRBJ2-2; perhaps TRBD2 as D (5 bases). Germline values: CDR1 MDHEN, CDR2 SYDVKM. Trimming cost V 7 bases and J 7 bases, with 22 bases left between them. The CDR3 consists of 16 residues. DNA of the CDR3: TGTGCCAGCATCCCCAACCCCGGGGAGCGGAGCGGGGAGCTGTTTTTT. It yields the protein CASIPNPGERSGELFF.

The chain combines TRBV12-5 with TRBJ2-1, with 9 positions matching TRBD2. The CDR3 extends over 15 amino acids. V was clipped by 5 bases and J by 9 bases; unmatched bases: 11. Per germline, CDR1 LGHNT and CDR2 FRNRAP. Here the CDR3 reads CASGTKGLASSEQFF. The CDR3 DNA reads as TGTGCTAGTGGTACAAAGGGACTAGCCTCTAGTGAGCAGTTCTTC.

DNA for the CDR3: TGTGCCAGCTCACCACCGTCGTCAGGTTGGAATGAGCAGTTCTTC. Encoded protein: CASSPPSSGWNEQFF. This chain links TRBV18 with TRBJ2-1, with D unresolved. The germline V gene has CDR1 KGHSH and CDR2 LQKENI. CDR3 length: 15 amino acids. The V gene lost 0 bases and the J gene lost 7 bases, with 13 bases spanning the gap.

CDR3 in amino acids: CAWSVPREETQYF. CDR3 DNA: TGTGCCTGGAGTGTACCGAGGGAGGAGACCCAGTACTTC. J is TRBJ2-5 and V is TRBV30; D perhaps matches TRBD2 (5 bases). This CDR3 has 13 residues. V was clipped by 0 bases and J by 5 bases, with 10 bases between them. Looked up from germline, CDR1 is GTSNPN and CDR2 is SVGIG (reference sequence).

The J gene is TRBJ2-1, the V gene TRBV5-1; 7 bases align to TRBD2. V was pared by 3 bases and J by 12 bases, with 9 bases of the junction left unmatched. The CDR3 runs to 13 residues. Germline V gene data show CDR1 as SGHRS and CDR2 as YFSETQ. The CDR3 DNA is TGCGCCAGCAGCTCCCTCCTCGGCGGGGGGCAGTTCTTC. Residues: CASSSLLGGGQFF.

The chain has TRBV5-8 and TRBJ1-1; TRBD1 is a possible D gene (6 bases). CDR3 length equals 15 residues. Germline values: CDR1 SGHTS, CDR2 YDEGEE. Trimming pared 3 bases from V and 3 bases from J, leaving 15 bases between. This CDR3 is CASSSPGHFYTEAFF. The CDR3 region has the DNA TGTGCCAGCAGCTCACCGGGACACTTTTACACTGAAGCTTTCTTT.

There are a few counts of this clone. The V and J genes are TRBV13 and TRBJ2-2; 13 bases align to TRBD2. The CDR3 spans 15 residues. Germline trimming cut 5 bases from V and 6 bases from J; bases unmatched to any gene: 3. Germline-derived CDR1 and CDR2 are PRHDT and FYEKMQ (reference sequence). The CDR3 DNA is TGTGCCAGCAGCCTGACTAGCGGGAGGCCCGGGGAGCTGTTTTTT. Translation: CASSLTSGRPGELFF.

The J gene is TRBJ2-1, the V gene TRBV7-6; TRBD2 aligns across 13 bases. The J segment lost 5 bases and the V segment lost 3 bases, leaving 10 bases of the junction unmatched. This CDR3 comprises 18 residues. Germline V CDR1 and CDR2: SGHVS, FNYEAQ. The CDR3 sequence is CASSLDSGTSGEDNEQFF. The CDR3 DNA sequence: TGTGCCAGCAGCTTGGACTCCGGGACTAGCGGGGAAGACAATGAGCAGTTCTTC.

This rearrangement joins TRBV9 to TRBJ1-2; TRBD1 matches 8 bases. CDR1 and CDR2 from the germline V gene are SGDLS and YYNGEE. CDR3 length: 13 amino acids. The ends lost 3 bases at V and 5 bases at J; junction bases unmatched: 3. CDR3 nucleotides: TGTGCCAGCAGCGCGGACAGGGCTTATGGCTACACCTTC. Translated, it gives CASSADRAYGYTF.

The V gene is TRBV4-1, the J gene TRBJ2-1, with TRBD2 matching over 7 bases. Germline loops: CDR1 MGHRA, CDR2 YSYEKL. The CDR3 has 20 residues. The V gene end was trimmed by 0 bases and the J gene end by 3 bases; junction bases not matched to a gene: 17. The CDR3 here is CASSQEAWEGRRGSYNEQFF. The CDR3 bases are TGCGCCAGCAGCCAAGAGGCGTGGGAGGGACGGCGGGGGAGCTACAATGAGCAGTTCTTC.